These 20 T cell receptor beta chains came from one sample sequenced in a study of graft-versus-host responses after intestinal transplantation. Plates contained approximately 200,000 CFSE-labeled responder cells and approximately 200,000 irradiated, violet-dye-labeled stimulator cells. Clones were sequenced by immunoSEQ multiplex PCR, and TCRdb holds only the in-frame ones, with some missing. Among over 6,500 clones listed, roughly 24% were seen once. Sequenced here: alloreactive CD8+ T cells from a mixed lymphocyte reaction culture, sampled before transplantation. The subset here: CFSE-low proliferating T cells sorted from roughly six-day pre-transplant mixed lymphocyte reaction (GvH or HvG direction). Receptors were obtained from a human patient who was an organ donor for intestinal transplantation.

This clone has just a few counts. A read error may account for a junction end that differs from germline. This sequence joins TRBV20-1 and TRBJ2-7; D not resolved. The CDR3 extends over 11 amino acids. Germline V gives CDR1 DFQATT, CDR2 SNEGSKA (reference sequence). For the CDR3, the DNA is TGCAGTGCCAGAGAGTTCTACGAGCAGTACTTC. Its protein is CSAREFYEQYF.

Remarks on this clone: Sequence at one end of the junction differs from germline and may be a read error. V is TRBV6-4 and J is TRBJ1-1; no definite D call. CDR1 MRHNA and CDR2 SNTAGT come from the germline V gene. The CDR3 is 15 amino acids. In nucleotides, the CDR3 is TGTGCCAGCAGTTACTCGGCTAACATGAACACTGAAGCTTTCTTT. Protein product: CASSYSANMNTEAFF.

In this sample, this clone turned up a few times. The junction differs from germline at one of its ends, possibly a read error. The rearrangement uses TRBV5-3 and TRBJ2-2; D call uncertain. TRBV5-3 counts as an open reading frame of uncertain function. The CDR3 spans 15 residues. Here the CDR3 reads CASSLKGSWTGELFF. CDR3 in DNA: TGTGCCAGCAGCTTAAAGGGTTCTTGGACCGGGGAGCTGTTTTTT.

This clone has just a few counts. The chain couples TRBV27 to TRBJ1-6; D is unclear. The CDR3 is 13 amino acids. The V end lost 2 bases, the J end lost 4 bases, and 3 bases lay between the germline ends. Germline-derived CDR1 and CDR2 are MNHEY and SMNVEV (reference sequence). CDR3 protein: CASSLGYNSPLHF. As DNA, the CDR3 is TGTGCCAGCAGTTTAGGGTATAATTCACCCCTCCACTTT.

By its share, this clone is medium-sized (0.01 to 0.1%). This chain links TRBV4-3 with TRBJ2-1, with D possibly TRBD1 on 5 matching bases. Germline CDR1 reads LGHNA; CDR2 reads YSLEER. CDR3 length: 17 amino acids. The ends were cut back, 0 bases at V and 2 bases at J, with 14 bases in the middle. In nucleotides, the CDR3 is TGCGCCAGCAGCCAAGATGGGATAGGCAGGGCCTACAATGAGCAGTTCTTC. Translated, it gives CASSQDGIGRAYNEQFF.

This clone was found a few times. V is TRBV11-1 and J is TRBJ2-6; 8 nucleotides line up with TRBD1. V lost 5 bases, J lost 0 bases, and 6 bases stayed unmatched. Germline V gene sequence: CDR1 SGHAT, CDR2 FQDESV (reference sequence). This CDR3 has 17 residues. The DNA for the CDR3 is TGTGCCAGCAGCAGCCCGACAGGGGCCTCTGGGGCCAACGTCCTGACTTTC. Translating it yields CASSSPTGASGANVLTF. Complete variable domain (other parts from reference TRBV11-1 and TRBJ2-6): EAEVAQSPRYKITEKSQAVAFWCDPISGHATLYWYRQILGQGPELLVQFQDESVVDDSQLPKDRFSAERLKGVDSTLKIQPAELGDSAMYLCASSSPTGASGANVLTFGAGSRLTVL.

This clone was recorded a few times. J is TRBJ2-1 and V is TRBV6-6; 8 bases are shared with TRBD1. V was pared by 6 bases and J by 2 bases, with 3 bases of the junction left unmatched. Germline V gives CDR1 MNHNY, CDR2 SVGAGI (reference sequence). The CDR3 has 14 amino acids. In DNA form, the CDR3 reads TGTGCCAGCAGCCCGGACAGGGCCTACAATGAGCAGTTCTTC. Amino acids: CASSPDRAYNEQFF.

V usage is TRBV28 and J usage is TRBJ2-2; D gene unclear. Trimming cost V 4 bases and J 0 bases, with 15 bases left between them. The CDR3 sequence is 17 residues long. Germline V lookup: CDR1 MDHEN, CDR2 SYDVKM. CDR3 amino acids: CASSYRLRAPNTGELFF. The CDR3 coding sequence is TGTGCCAGCAGTTATAGGCTAAGGGCACCGAACACCGGGGAGCTGTTTTTT. Based on the CDR3 plus reference TRBV28 and TRBJ2-2, the full variable domain is DVKVTQSSRYLVKRTGEKVFLECVQDMDHENMFWYRQDPGLGLRLIYFSYDVKMKEKGDIPEGYSVSREKKERFSLILESASTNQTSMYLCASSYRLRAPNTGELFFGEGSRLTVL.

This clone was counted a few times. J is TRBJ1-2 and V is TRBV6-8, with D perhaps TRBD1 (5 bases). The V end was cut by 2 bases, the J end by 3 bases, with 13 bases between. CDR3 length equals 15 residues. Germline CDR1 and CDR2: MNHGY and SAAAGT. The CDR3 region is CASSYGQQAYYGYTF. DNA for the CDR3: TGTGCCAGCAGTTACGGACAACAAGCCTACTATGGCTACACCTTC.

This clone has more than one count but fewer than ten. The chain joins TRBV11-2 to TRBJ2-1; D is possibly TRBD2 (5 bases). V dropped 1 base and J dropped 1 base, with 8 bases sitting between them. Germline CDR1 SGHAT, CDR2 FQNNGV. This CDR3 region has 15 residues. CDR3: CASSLAGNSYNEQFF. In DNA form, the CDR3 reads TGTGCCAGCAGCTTAGCGGGGAATTCCTACAATGAGCAGTTCTTC.

There are a few counts of this clone. The chain carries TRBV11-2 and TRBJ2-7; D unclear. Between the trimmed V and J ends, which lost 2 bases and 1 base, there was a span of 3 bases. In germline, CDR1 is SGHAT, CDR2 FQNNGV. The CDR3 loop spans 12 amino acids. CDR3 amino acids: CASSLPSYEQYF. CDR3 sequence (DNA): TGTGCCAGCAGCTTACCTTCCTACGAGCAGTACTTC. Complete variable domain (other parts from reference TRBV11-2 and TRBJ2-7): EAGVAQSPRYKIIEKRQSVAFWCNPISGHATLYWYQQILGQGPKLLIQFQNNGVVDDSQLPKDRFSAERLKGVDSTLKIQPAKLEDSAVYLCASSLPSYEQYFGPGTRLTVT.

The table lists this clone with a few counts. An end of the junction differs from the germline gene, which may be a read error. V is TRBV4-1 and J is TRBJ2-7, with D perhaps TRBD2 (6 bases). In germline, CDR1 is MGHRA, CDR2 YSYEKL. The CDR3 has 15 residues. CDR3 region: CASSQGPGLPYEQYF. The CDR3 DNA reads TGTGCCAGCAGCCAAGGCCCGGGACTTCCCTACGAGCAGTACTTC.

The chain joins TRBV6-8 to TRBJ1-5; D perhaps matches TRBD1 (5 bases). Trimming stripped 0 bases from V and 4 bases from J, with 10 bases between. Germline-derived CDR1 and CDR2 are MNHGY and SAAAGT. The CDR3 is 15 amino acids. This CDR3 reads CASSYSVGANQPQHF. In DNA, the CDR3 is TGTGCCAGCAGTTACTCGGTCGGGGCGAATCAGCCCCAGCATTTT.

A note on this clone: Being one base from a much bigger clone, this may be a read error. The rearrangement joins TRBV5-6 to TRBJ2-5, with D perhaps matching TRBD1 (6 bases). Germline V CDR1 and CDR2: SGHDT, YYEEEE. Between the trimmed V and J ends, which lost 4 bases and 6 bases, there was a span of 16 bases. The CDR3 has 14 amino acids. The CDR3: CASSVGVGGQTQYF. In DNA form, the CDR3 reads TGTGCCAGCAGCGTGGGGGTAGGGGGACAGACCCAGTACTTC.

The chain links TRBV7-2 to TRBJ2-7, with 10 positions matching TRBD2. Germline values: CDR1 SGHTA, CDR2 FQGNSA. The CDR3 spans 18 residues. The V and J ends lost 6 bases and 5 bases, in that order; junction bases with no gene match: 19. The CDR3 bases are TGTGCCAGCAGTGAAGGGGCTAGCGGGAGTCCATGGAGGGACGAGCAGTACTTC. Translation: CASSEGASGSPWRDEQYF.

This clone was seen a handful of times. The chain carries TRBV2 and TRBJ2-7; 14 bases map to TRBD2. The CDR3 contains 15 residues. Per the germline V gene, CDR1 is SNHLY and CDR2 is FYNNEI. V was pared by 6 bases and J by 4 bases, with 5 bases of the junction left unmatched. The CDR3 DNA sequence: TGTGCCAGCAGCTACGGACTAGCGGGAGGTTACGAGCAGTACTTC. This encodes CASSYGLAGGYEQYF.

This clone was picked up a small number of times. The V gene is TRBV6-4, the J gene TRBJ1-1; tentative D call: TRBD1 (5 bases). Germline V gene lookup returns CDR1 MRHNA and CDR2 SNTAGT. Trimming left V 6 bases short and J 5 bases short, with 10 bases between. This CDR3 has 12 amino acids. DNA for the CDR3: TGTGCCAGCAGCTCGGGACGGACTGAAGCTTTCTTT. Protein sequence: CASSSGRTEAFF.

Here the CDR3 DNA reads TGCGCCAGCAGCCAAGATTGGGGGGACGAGCAGTACTTC. Amino acids: CASSQDWGDEQYF. V usage is TRBV4-3 and J usage is TRBJ2-7; a possible D gene is TRBD2 (6 bases). The CDR3 contains 13 residues. Germline V gene lookup returns CDR1 LGHNA and CDR2 YSLEER. Trimming took 0 bases from V and 5 from J, leaving 8 bases between them.

This clone has more than one count but fewer than ten. This chain uses TRBV7-6 with TRBJ2-7; 7 bases line up with TRBD1. Germline V lookup: CDR1 SGHVS, CDR2 FNYEAQ. This CDR3 contains 13 residues. Losses at the gene ends were 3 bases for V and 5 bases for J; bases not matched to a gene: 4. CDR3: CASSFLGQHEQYF. CDR3 in DNA: TGTGCCAGCAGCTTTCTGGGACAGCACGAGCAGTACTTC.

The rearrangement uses TRBV7-9 and TRBJ2-1, with D perhaps TRBD2 (5 bases). This CDR3 spans 14 amino acids. CDR1 and CDR2 from the germline V gene are SEHNR and FQNEAQ (reference sequence). V lost 1 base and J 6 bases, leaving 10 bases between the germline ends. The CDR3 is CASSLVRGANEQFF. In nucleotides, the CDR3 is TGTGCCAGCAGCTTAGTACGGGGAGCCAATGAGCAGTTCTTC.